This record looks at one T cell receptor beta chain sequence and its context. What it binds is unknown. The sample belongs to a study of OX40 agonist ivuxolimab in advanced cancers. As for the study in general: Anti-PD-1, anti-PD-L1 or anti-CTLA-4 therapy given earlier was allowed, and around 40% had some. Three dose-escalation patients had partial responses: one with hepatocellular carcinoma and two with cutaneous melanoma. Study-level findings and limits: At doses 0.1 to 3.0 mg/kg, CD4+ and CD8+ clones expanded. Expanded clones were, on average, more numerous among CD8+ T cells than CD4+.

The CDR3 length is 17 residues. Germline V lookup: CDR1 MGHRA, CDR2 YSYEKL. V gave up 0 bases and J gave up 5 bases, with 16 bases separating them. Using immunoSEQ multiplex PCR, the repertoire was profiled, and TCRdb retains in-frame clones only, with some absent. The profile shows roughly 56,000 clones, approximately 86% of them singletons. Here the sequenced sample was CD4+ or CD8+ T cells sorted from blood, taken in a trial of the OX40 agonist ivuxolimab. This clonotype was sampled from an adult with an advanced solid tumor such as melanoma, head and neck, liver or kidney cancer. The rearrangement links TRBV4-1 to TRBJ1-4; D gene unclear. In nucleotides, the CDR3 is TGCGCCAGCAGCCAAGAGTGGGTACAGAGTTACAATGAAAAACTGTTTTTT. Encoded protein: CASSQEWVQSYNEKLFF.